These 26 T cell receptor beta chains were sequenced from one sample in a study of T cell responses to AZD1222 COVID-19 vaccine. Data came from immunoSEQ multiplex PCR; TCRdb stores just in-frame clones and leaves some out. The sample includes about 110,000 clones, around 84% of them seen just once. The sequences come from peripheral blood, collected on day 0 of AZD1222 vaccination. The receptors here all came from an adult in good health.

V is TRBV9 and J is TRBJ2-7, with 7 bases matching TRBD2. The CDR3 length is 17 residues. Germline values: CDR1 SGDLS, CDR2 YYNGEE. Trimming removed 0 bases from V and 4 bases from J; junction bases left unmatched: 13. The CDR3 sequence: CASSVGDSRGFGYEQYF. The CDR3 bases are TGTGCCAGCAGCGTAGGGGACTCGCGGGGGTTTGGATACGAGCAGTACTTC.

This chain connects TRBV2 to TRBJ1-4, with 7 bases lining up with TRBD1. V shed 5 bases and J 7 bases; nucleotides not matched to a gene: 10. Germline CDR1 and CDR2: SNHLY and FYNNEI. The CDR3 is made up of 15 amino acids. The CDR3 bases are TGTGCCAGCAGTCCAACAGGGGCCCCCAGTGAAAAACTGTTTTTT. Translation gives CASSPTGAPSEKLFF.

The chain is built from TRBV28 and TRBJ1-2; 7 nucleotides match TRBD1. This CDR3 has 12 amino acids. The ends lost 5 bases at V and 8 bases at J; junction bases unmatched: 5. The germline CDR1 and CDR2 sequences are MDHEN and SYDVKM. CDR3 coding DNA: TGTGCCAGCAGTGGGACAGTCAGCGGCTACACCTTC. Protein: CASSGTVSGYTF.

This clone came up a few times. The chain couples TRBV27 to TRBJ1-1; 7 positions agree with TRBD1. The CDR3 extends over 12 amino acids. Germline V gene sequence: CDR1 MNHEY, CDR2 SMNVEV (reference sequence). J was trimmed by 11 bases and V by 5 bases; bases with no gene match: 8. The CDR3 region is CASSQTGQRAFF. CDR3 nucleotide sequence: TGTGCCAGCAGTCAGACGGGACAGAGGGCTTTCTTT.

This clone has more than one count but fewer than ten. CDR3 in DNA: TGCGCCAGCAGCTTCCGGGACACCGGGGAGCTGTTTTTT. This codes for CASSFRDTGELFF. V and J are TRBV5-1 and TRBJ2-2, with D unresolved. The CDR3 is made up of 13 amino acids. Germline CDR1 reads SGHRS; CDR2 reads YFSETQ. Between the trimmed V and J ends, which lost 2 bases and 3 bases, there was a span of 5 bases.

This chain joins TRBV19 and TRBJ1-1; the D is unclear. The V and J ends lost 4 bases and 0 bases respectively, with 6 bases between them. The CDR3 loop spans 13 amino acids. Per germline, CDR1 LNHDA and CDR2 SQIVND (reference sequence). Here the CDR3 DNA reads TGTGCCAGTAGTACTTCCCTGAACACTGAAGCTTTCTTT. It translates to CASSTSLNTEAFF.

The rearrangement uses TRBV2 and TRBJ2-3; 9 nucleotides agree with TRBD2. From germline, CDR1 is SNHLY and CDR2 FYNNEI. This CDR3 spans 16 amino acids. With V trimmed by 8 bases and J by 1 base, 10 bases remained unmatched. CDR3 loop: CASGAGGARGTDTQYF. The CDR3 nucleotides are TGTGCCAGCGGGGCGGGGGGGGCCCGGGGCACAGATACGCAGTATTTT.

This rearrangement joins TRBV7-2 to TRBJ2-7; D may be TRBD2 (6 bases). The CDR3 spans 14 residues. Per the germline V gene, CDR1 is SGHTA and CDR2 is FQGNSA. Trimming took off 0 bases at V and 7 bases at J, with 13 bases between the two ends. CDR3 DNA sequence: TGTGCCAGCAGCTTAGCAATCAGGGAGGAAGAGCAGTACTTC. As protein: CASSLAIREEEQYF.

Comment on this clone: In the same sample, other DNA sequences code for this CDR3. The chain has TRBV5-1 and TRBJ1-5, with D unresolved. Per germline, CDR1 SGHRS and CDR2 YFSETQ. The V and J ends lost 0 bases and 2 bases respectively, with 9 bases between them. This CDR3 comprises 15 residues. The CDR3 sequence: CASSLEGVGNQPQHF. As DNA, the CDR3 is TGCGCCAGCAGCTTGGAAGGCGTCGGCAATCAGCCCCAGCATTTT.

The chain is built from TRBV7-2 and TRBJ2-5, with 11 bases that match TRBD2. The CDR3 loop spans 15 amino acids. Germline CDR1 reads SGHTA; CDR2 reads FQGNSA. V was clipped by 4 bases and J by 4 bases; unmatched bases: 5. The chain's CDR3 is CASSSIAGGRETQYF. In DNA form, the CDR3 reads TGTGCCAGCAGCTCTATAGCGGGAGGGAGAGAGACCCAGTACTTC.

Written as DNA, the CDR3 is TGTGCCAGCAGTTTAAGGTCCAGGTCCGGGTATGATAATTCACCCCTCCACTTT. Translating it yields CASSLRSRSGYDNSPLHF. The V and J genes are TRBV27 and TRBJ1-6, with no clear D. Germline CDR1 and CDR2: MNHEY and SMNVEV (reference sequence). The CDR3 has 18 amino acids. Trimming pared 2 bases from V and 5 bases from J, leaving 19 bases between.

The V and J genes are TRBV28 and TRBJ1-4; the D is unclear. Trimming stripped 5 bases from V and 8 bases from J, with 12 bases between. Germline CDR1 is MDHEN and CDR2 is SYDVKM. The CDR3 has 13 amino acids. CDR3 bases: TGTGCCAGCAGTCCACCCTCGAAGGAAAAACTGTTTTTT. Amino acid sequence: CASSPPSKEKLFF.

The chain links TRBV29-1 to TRBJ2-7, with TRBD1 matching 9 bases. V lost 4 bases, J lost 4 bases, and 5 bases stayed unmatched. In germline, CDR1 is SQVTM, CDR2 ANQGSEA. The CDR3 sequence is 13 residues long. CDR3 in amino acids: CSVVWDRVYEQYF. The CDR3 DNA follows: TGCAGCGTTGTATGGGACAGGGTATACGAGCAGTACTTC.

A note on this clone: The identical CDR3 is also encoded by other nucleotide sequences in the sample. The gene calls are TRBV28 and TRBJ1-2; D ambiguous. Germline lookup yields CDR1 MDHEN and CDR2 SYDVKM. This CDR3 region has 12 residues. V gave up 9 bases and J gave up 5 bases, with 13 bases separating them. The CDR3 spells CASNGGLYGYTF. The CDR3 region has the DNA TGTGCCAGTAATGGCGGGCTATATGGCTACACCTTC.

The rearrangement joins TRBV20-1 to TRBJ1-2; no clear D. Trimming cost V 3 bases and J 8 bases, with 10 bases left between them. Germline V gene lookup returns CDR1 DFQATT and CDR2 SNEGSKA (reference sequence). This CDR3 is built from 11 residues. CDR3 sequence: CSASDPRGYTF. CDR3 nucleotides: TGCAGTGCTAGTGACCCGCGGGGCTACACCTTC.

The gene calls are TRBV11-2 and TRBJ1-1, with D uncertain. The germline V gene encodes CDR1 SGHAT and CDR2 FQNNGV. There are 13 residues in the CDR3. Trimming pared 7 bases from V and 5 bases from J, leaving 14 bases between. The CDR3 DNA reads TGTGCCAGCACCCGAAGGGTTAATACTGAAGCTTTCTTT. Translated, it gives CASTRRVNTEAFF.

Details on this clone: The same CDR3 also results from other DNA sequences found in this sample. The chain is built from TRBV28 and TRBJ1-4; 9 bases agree with TRBD1. The CDR3 contains 15 residues. V shed 1 base and J 7 bases; nucleotides not matched to a gene: 4. Germline V lookup: CDR1 MDHEN, CDR2 SYDVKM. CDR3 amino acids: CASSLSTGGSEKLFF. CDR3 coding DNA: TGTGCCAGCAGTTTATCGACAGGGGGTAGTGAAAAACTGTTTTTT. Supplemented by reference TRBV28 and TRBJ1-4, the full variable domain reads DVKVTQSSRYLVKRTGEKVFLECVQDMDHENMFWYRQDPGLGLRLIYFSYDVKMKEKGDIPEGYSVSREKKERFSLILESASTNQTSMYLCASSLSTGGSEKLFFGSGTQLSVL.

The V and J genes are TRBV19 and TRBJ1-4; no clear D. V shed 7 bases and J shed 7 bases, with 13 bases lying between them. The germline V gene has CDR1 LNHDA and CDR2 SQIVND (reference sequence). The CDR3 length is 13 residues. This CDR3 reads CASNLGSGEKLFF. As DNA, the CDR3 is TGTGCCAGTAACTTGGGATCAGGTGAAAAACTGTTTTTT.

The rearrangement joins TRBV6-5 to TRBJ2-6, with no clear D. Germline V lookup: CDR1 MNHEY, CDR2 SVGAGI. The ends were cut back, 7 bases at V and 2 bases at J, with 12 bases in the middle. The CDR3 length is 15 residues. The CDR3 DNA reads TGTGCCAGCAAGGCAGGTGGGACTGGGGCCAACGTCCTGACTTTC. It is translated as CASKAGGTGANVLTF.

The chain recombines TRBV10-3 with TRBJ1-1; D is uncertain. V was trimmed by 6 bases and J by 3 bases, leaving 11 bases between them. Germline CDR1 ENHRY, CDR2 SYGVKD. This CDR3 contains 13 residues. The CDR3 region is CAIRPDWDTEAFF. In nucleotides, the CDR3 is TGTGCCATCAGACCTGACTGGGACACTGAAGCTTTCTTT.

The chain has TRBV4-2 and TRBJ1-6; a possible D gene is TRBD1 (5 bases). Germline V gene data show CDR1 as LGHNA and CDR2 as YNFKEQ. CDR3 size: 15 residues. Trimming stripped 1 base from V and 8 bases from J, with 12 bases between. CDR3 sequence (DNA): TGTGCCAGCAGCCAAGCGGACTTGGGGGATTCACCCCTCCACTTT. Amino acids: CASSQADLGDSPLHF.

The V and J genes are TRBV5-4 and TRBJ1-2; D may be TRBD1 (5 bases). Germline V gene data show CDR1 as SGHNT and CDR2 as YYREEE (reference sequence). The V gene lost 4 bases and the J gene lost 8 bases, with 15 bases spanning the gap. The CDR3 length is 13 residues. DNA of the CDR3: TGTGCCAGCAGCCTCCGCGAGGGGAGCGGCTACACCTTC. Translation: CASSLREGSGYTF.

This clone was observed a handful of times. This chain links TRBV5-1 with TRBJ2-1; 9 bases are a match to TRBD1. CDR1 and CDR2 from the germline V gene are SGHRS and YFSETQ. CDR3 length: 15 amino acids. V shed 2 bases, J shed 2 bases, and the junction held 2 bases outside the gene matches. This CDR3 reads CASSLQGAPYNEQFF. As DNA, the CDR3 is TGCGCCAGCAGCTTACAGGGGGCCCCCTACAATGAGCAGTTCTTC.

In DNA, the CDR3 is TGTGCCAGCAGCAAAAACAAGGACGGCACTGAAGCTTTCTTT. This encodes CASSKNKDGTEAFF. The rearrangement links TRBV21-1 to TRBJ1-1. TRBV21-1 is described as a pseudogene. The CDR3 is made up of 14 amino acids.

The rearrangement links TRBV18 to TRBJ1-1; D is unresolved. The CDR3 contains 15 residues. Germline V gene data show CDR1 as KGHSH and CDR2 as LQKENI. Trimming cost V 2 bases and J 4 bases, with 14 bases left between them. Here the CDR3 DNA reads TGTGCCAGCTCACCAGACGTGTTTAGAACCACTGAAGCTTTCTTT. Amino acid sequence: CASSPDVFRTTEAFF.

This clone was counted a few times. The CDR3 DNA reads TGTGCCAGCAGTCGTTCAGGGGGACAGGTATCCTATGGCTACACCTTC. Translation gives CASSRSGGQVSYGYTF. This chain connects TRBV6-2 or TRBV6-3 to TRBJ1-2; 8 nucleotides match TRBD1. CDR1 MNHEY and CDR2 SVGEGT come from the germline V gene. The CDR3 runs 16 residues. The trim removed 5 bases at V and 4 bases at J, leaving 12 bases unmatched.